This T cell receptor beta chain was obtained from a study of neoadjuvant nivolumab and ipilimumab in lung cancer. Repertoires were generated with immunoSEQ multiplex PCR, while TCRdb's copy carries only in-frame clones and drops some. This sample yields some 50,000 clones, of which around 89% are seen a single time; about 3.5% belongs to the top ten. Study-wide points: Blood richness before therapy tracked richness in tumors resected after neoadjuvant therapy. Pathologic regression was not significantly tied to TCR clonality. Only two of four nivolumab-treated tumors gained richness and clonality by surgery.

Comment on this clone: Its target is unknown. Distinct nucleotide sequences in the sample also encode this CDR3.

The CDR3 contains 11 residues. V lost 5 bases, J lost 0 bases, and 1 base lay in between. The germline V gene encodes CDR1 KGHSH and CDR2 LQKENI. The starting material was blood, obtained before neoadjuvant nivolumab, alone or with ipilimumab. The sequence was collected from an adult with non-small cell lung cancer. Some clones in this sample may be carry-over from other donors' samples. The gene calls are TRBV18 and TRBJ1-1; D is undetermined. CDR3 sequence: CASSLNTEAFF. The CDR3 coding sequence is TGTGCCAGCTCATTGAACACTGAAGCTTTCTTT.